One sample yielded the 8 T cell receptor beta chains listed below, sequenced in a study of T-cell reconstitution after alpha-beta-depleted transplantation in children. A library of TCRbeta sequences, prepared with unique molecular identifiers, was generated. TCRdb reprocessed the PCR reads with MiXCR, giving one entry per CDR3 protein. In the table there are almost 500,000 distinct CDR3 sequences, roughly 10% of which are singletons. The source was PBMCs, collected before TCRalphabeta/CD19-depleted stem cell transplant. The origin of the receptors is a child under 10 years old with inherited bone marrow failure, due to receive a stem cell transplant.

In its sample, this clonotype was seen many times. The chain employs TRBV24-1 and TRBJ2-7; D may be TRBD1 (6 bases). Trimming took off 4 bases at V and 4 bases at J, with 7 bases between the two ends. The CDR3 has 12 residues. Germline CDR1 reads KGHDR; CDR2 reads SFDVKD. The chain's CDR3 is CATSEGAYEQYF. CDR3 in DNA: TGTGCCACCAGTGAGGGGGCTTACGAGCAGTACTTC.

This clonotype has at least ten counts. The chain has TRBV14 and TRBJ2-2, with a possible D match to TRBD1 (5 bases). The ends were cut back, 7 bases at V and 7 bases at J, with 13 bases in the middle. Germline CDR1 SGHDN, CDR2 FVKESK. The CDR3 extends over 13 amino acids. CDR3 bases: TGTGCCAGCACAGGGTTGCGAGGCGGGGAGCTGTTTTTT. Its protein product is CASTGLRGGELFF.

This clonotype was counted many times. The chain carries TRBV5-6 and TRBJ2-1; 8 bases map to TRBD2. Germline V gives CDR1 SGHDT, CDR2 YYEEEE. The CDR3 length is 15 residues. V lost 0 bases and J lost 6; bases outside the gene matches: 5. This CDR3 is CASSLGPGGPNEQFF. The CDR3, as DNA: TGTGCCAGCAGCTTGGGTCCGGGAGGGCCCAATGAGCAGTTCTTC.

Comments on this clonotype: A read error may be the cause here, since a much bigger clone is one base away. This sequence joins TRBV7-9 and TRBJ2-1; tentative D call: TRBD1 (6 bases). Per the germline V gene, CDR1 is SEHNR and CDR2 is FQNEAQ (reference sequence). The CDR3 spans 11 residues. The germline V and J ends were trimmed by 4 bases and 10 bases, with 8 bases remaining between them. The CDR3 loop reads CASSSGEEQFF. CDR3 DNA: TGTGCCAGCAGCTCAGGGGAGGAGCAGTTCTTC.

This clonotype was detected ten times or more. CDR3 sequence: CASSFGPGQNTGELFF. CDR3 bases: TGTGCCAGCAGCTTCGGTCCGGGGCAGAACACCGGGGAGCTGTTTTTT. V gene TRBV7-9 combines with J gene TRBJ2-2; D might be TRBD1 or TRBD2, each matching 5 bases. Germline-derived CDR1 and CDR2 are SEHNR and FQNEAQ (reference sequence). The CDR3 runs to 16 residues. With 3 bases removed from V and 1 base from J, the gap between germline ends came to 12 bases.

This clonotype appeared many times. This chain connects TRBV29-1 to TRBJ2-7; D not resolved. This CDR3 has 13 residues. Deletions cut 5 bases from V and 1 base from J, with 12 bases between. CDR1 and CDR2 (germline): SQVTM, ANQGSEA. CDR3 sequence (DNA): TGCAGCGTTCCCGGATTTCCGTCCTACGAGCAGTACTTC. Amino acid sequence: CSVPGFPSYEQYF.

This clonotype was found many times. V usage is TRBV5-1 and J usage is TRBJ2-1, with TRBD2 identical over 9 bases. Germline values: CDR1 SGHRS, CDR2 YFSETQ. The ends lost 1 base at V and 7 bases at J; junction bases unmatched: 9. The CDR3 consists of 16 residues. The CDR3 here is CASSLTSGGLRNEQFF. The CDR3 nucleotides are TGCGCCAGCAGCTTGACCAGCGGGGGGCTAAGGAATGAGCAGTTCTTC. The variable domain in full, with the rest retrieved from reference TRBV5-1 and TRBJ2-1, is KAGVTQTPRYLIKTRGQQVTLSCSPISGHRSVSWYQQTPGQGLQFLFEYFSETQRNKGNFPGRFSGRQFSNSRSEMNVSTLELGDSALYLCASSLTSGGLRNEQFFGPGTRLTVL.

Many counts were recorded for this clonotype. The genes are TRBV28 and TRBJ2-3, with TRBD2 matching over 13 bases. There are 16 residues in the CDR3. V gave up 10 bases and J gave up 0 bases; unmatched junction bases: 7. Per germline, CDR1 MDHEN and CDR2 SYDVKM. CDR3 nucleotides: TGTGCCACCGGGACTAGCGGGACTCTTAGCACAGATACGCAGTATTTT. Residues: CATGTSGTLSTDTQYF.